Listed below are T cell receptor beta chains from one sample, sequenced in a study of Ad26.COV2.S vaccination and SARS-CoV-2 variants. The data were produced by immunoSEQ multiplex PCR, yet TCRdb's version contains in-frame clones alone and is incomplete. The table lists hundreds of thousands of clones, around 90% of them singletons. The sample consisted of peripheral blood, taken in a trial of Ad26.COV2.S vaccine versus placebo. The source is a person aged 18 to 65 who received the Ad26.COV2.S COVID-19 vaccine or a placebo. Each CDR3 is given with its conserved first and last residue. Fields, in order: clone size, V gene, CDR3 protein. Only part of the rows carry a size: once, few, many, or a class if the clone is expanded.

size: once; V: TRBV2; CDR3: CASSASDRGVYQPQHF
size: NA; V: TRBV7-9; CDR3: CASSKGLAKETQYF
size: NA; V: TRBV27; CDR3: CASSLRGKPYEQYF
size: NA; V: TRBV5-1; CDR3: CASSFPGTDTQYF
size: NA; V: TRBV28; CDR3: CASDRATNEKLFF
size: once; V: TRBV11-2; CDR3: CASSLTVNGGTQVYEQYF
size: NA; V: TRBV7-9; CDR3: CASIPSGTPAYNEQFF
size: NA; V: TRBV6-6; CDR3: CASSYADRADPYF
size: once; V: TRBV29-1; CDR3: CSVDGGQGTSGNTIYF
size: NA; V: TRBV7-8; CDR3: CASSPLSPEQFF
size: NA; V: TRBV12-3/TRBV12-4; CDR3: CASSKKEAGELFF
size: NA; V: TRBV5-5; CDR3: CASSLYGGYEQYF
size: NA; V: TRBV30; CDR3: CASTGQGGDTQYF
size: NA; V: TRBV19; CDR3: CASSLMGGRVNQPQHF